Listed below are T cell receptor beta chains from one sample, sequenced in a study of blood T cells in healthy people across ages. TCRdb passed the 5' RACE reads through MiXCR, listing each CDR3 protein once. The sample yields 1.2 million to 1.5 million distinct CDR3 sequences, around 59% seen once. What was sequenced was blood. The receptor set was obtained from a man between 18 and 35 years old in good health. The CDR3 runs from the conserved cysteine through the conserved F or W. The order of the fields is clone size, CDR3 length, D gene, J gene, V gene, CDR3 protein, CDR3 DNA. D genes are given only for firm matches. The size of a clone is reported for some rows only, either as once, few or many, or as a class for expanded clones.

abundance: .
len: 12
d_gene: TRBD1
j_gene: TRBJ2-7
v_gene: TRBV29-1
CDR3aa: CSVGTGLDEQYF
CDR3nt: TGCAGCGTAGGGACAGGGTTGGACGAGCAGTACTTC

abundance: .
len: 18
d_gene: TRBD1
j_gene: TRBJ2-3
v_gene: TRBV24-1
CDR3aa: CATSDYAPGGMEVDTQYF
CDR3nt: TGTGCCACCAGTGATTACGCCCCAGGGGGCATGGAAGTAGATACGCAGTATTTT

abundance: .
len: 13
d_gene: .
j_gene: TRBJ2-3
v_gene: TRBV12-3/TRBV12-4
CDR3aa: CASRQSSTDTQYF
CDR3nt: TGTGCCAGCAGACAGAGTAGCACAGATACGCAGTATTTT

abundance: few
len: 14
d_gene: .
j_gene: TRBJ2-7
v_gene: TRBV29-1
CDR3aa: CSGTEGPKTYEQYF
CDR3nt: TGCAGCGGAACCGAGGGGCCCAAGACCTACGAGCAGTACTTC

abundance: .
len: 16
d_gene: TRBD1
j_gene: TRBJ1-6
v_gene: TRBV3-1
CDR3aa: CANSPGGYTYNSPLHF
CDR3nt: TGTGCCAACAGCCCAGGGGGGTACACCTATAATTCACCCCTCCACTTT

abundance: .
len: 12
d_gene: .
j_gene: TRBJ2-7
v_gene: TRBV2
CDR3aa: CASNPDYYEQYF
CDR3nt: TGTGCCAGCAATCCCGATTACTACGAGCAGTACTTC

abundance: .
len: 13
d_gene: .
j_gene: TRBJ1-1
v_gene: TRBV12-3/TRBV12-4
CDR3aa: CASSLKMITEAFF
CDR3nt: TGTGCCAGCAGTTTAAAGATGATCACTGAAGCTTTCTTT

abundance: .
len: 21
d_gene: TRBD2
j_gene: TRBJ2-1
v_gene: TRBV3-1
CDR3aa: CASSQETREIAGGIVYNEQFF
CDR3nt: TGTGCCAGCAGCCAAGAAACACGAGAAATAGCGGGGGGGATCGTATACAATGAGCAGTTCTTC

abundance: .
len: 14
d_gene: .
j_gene: TRBJ1-2
v_gene: TRBV4-2
CDR3aa: CASSQGGTIYGYTF
CDR3nt: TGTGCCAGCAGCCAAGGAGGGACCATCTATGGCTACACCTTC

abundance: .
len: 13
d_gene: TRBD1
j_gene: TRBJ2-5
v_gene: TRBV5-4
CDR3aa: CASSHDREETQYF
CDR3nt: TGTGCCAGCAGCCATGACAGGGAAGAGACCCAGTACTTC

abundance: .
len: 12
d_gene: .
j_gene: TRBJ2-5
v_gene: TRBV6-1
CDR3aa: CAKGLNQEAQYF
CDR3nt: TGTGCCAAAGGACTCAATCAAGAGGCCCAGTACTTC

abundance: few
len: 12
d_gene: .
j_gene: TRBJ1-2
v_gene: TRBV15
CDR3aa: CATTVAGFGYTF
CDR3nt: TGTGCCACCACAGTGGCCGGGTTCGGCTACACCTTC

abundance: .
len: 19
d_gene: TRBD1
j_gene: TRBJ2-3
v_gene: TRBV14
CDR3aa: CASSFARDRGVYGTDTQYF
CDR3nt: TGTGCCAGCAGCTTTGCCCGGGACAGGGGGGTTTACGGCACAGATACGCAGTATTTT

abundance: few
len: 17
d_gene: TRBD2
j_gene: TRBJ2-7
v_gene: TRBV12-5
CDR3aa: CASGLPRGGSSLGEQYF
CDR3nt: TGTGCTAGTGGTTTGCCACGGGGGGGATCCTCTTTGGGCGAGCAGTACTTC

abundance: .
len: 14
d_gene: TRBD1
j_gene: TRBJ2-2
v_gene: TRBV5-1
CDR3aa: CASSRGLHTGELFF
CDR3nt: TGCGCCAGTTCCAGGGGGCTTCACACCGGGGAGCTGTTTTTT

abundance: few
len: 14
d_gene: .
j_gene: TRBJ2-5
v_gene: TRBV6-6
CDR3aa: CASSYSRRGETQYF
CDR3nt: TGTGCCAGCAGTTACTCGAGACGCGGAGAGACCCAGTACTTC

abundance: .
len: 14
d_gene: TRBD1
j_gene: TRBJ1-2
v_gene: TRBV6-5
CDR3aa: CASSKPGTAYGYTF
CDR3nt: TGTGCCAGCAGTAAACCCGGGACAGCCTATGGCTACACCTTC

abundance: .
len: 12
d_gene: TRBD1
j_gene: TRBJ2-1
v_gene: TRBV6-1
CDR3aa: CASSETKDREFF
CDR3nt: TGTGCCAGCAGTGAGACTAAGGACAGGGAGTTCTTC

abundance: .
len: 15
d_gene: TRBD1
j_gene: TRBJ2-7
v_gene: TRBV9
CDR3aa: CASSSGRDRHYEQYF
CDR3nt: TGTGCCAGCAGCTCCGGGCGGGACAGGCACTACGAGCAGTACTTC

abundance: .
len: 15
d_gene: TRBD1
j_gene: TRBJ2-7
v_gene: TRBV7-9
CDR3aa: CASSLPGTGPYEQYF
CDR3nt: TGTGCCAGCAGCTTACCCGGGACAGGCCCCTACGAGCAGTACTTC

abundance: .
len: 15
d_gene: TRBD2
j_gene: TRBJ2-3
v_gene: TRBV2
CDR3aa: CASPASGGATDTQYF
CDR3nt: TGTGCCAGCCCCGCTAGCGGGGGCGCCACAGATACGCAGTATTTT

abundance: .
len: 15
d_gene: .
j_gene: TRBJ1-5
v_gene: TRBV6-2/TRBV6-3
CDR3aa: CASSYWHLSNQPQHF
CDR3nt: TGTGCCAGCAGTTATTGGCACCTTAGCAATCAGCCCCAGCATTTT

abundance: .
len: 17
d_gene: .
j_gene: TRBJ2-2
v_gene: TRBV28
CDR3aa: CASRTRSESDYTGELFF
CDR3nt: TGTGCCAGCAGGACCCGGTCTGAATCAGATTACACCGGGGAGCTGTTTTTT

abundance: many
len: 15
d_gene: .
j_gene: TRBJ1-4
v_gene: TRBV7-9
CDR3aa: CASSLDPGTNEKLFF
CDR3nt: TGTGCCAGCAGCTTAGATCCGGGTACTAATGAAAAACTGTTTTTT

abundance: .
len: 16
d_gene: .
j_gene: TRBJ2-3
v_gene: TRBV20-1
CDR3aa: CSAPKPGDLTTDTQYF
CDR3nt: TGCAGTGCTCCCAAACCTGGGGATCTTACCACAGATACACAGTATTTT

abundance: .
len: 13
d_gene: .
j_gene: TRBJ1-4
v_gene: TRBV2
CDR3aa: CATGRATNEKLFF
CDR3nt: TGTGCCACCGGACGAGCAACTAATGAAAAACTGTTTTTT

abundance: .
len: 15
d_gene: TRBD1
j_gene: TRBJ2-1
v_gene: TRBV11-2
CDR3aa: CASSPLTGKYNEQFF
CDR3nt: TGTGCCAGCAGCCCTCTGACAGGGAAGTACAATGAGCAGTTCTTC

abundance: few
len: 15
d_gene: TRBD2
j_gene: TRBJ2-3
v_gene: TRBV29-1
CDR3aa: CSGNGLAVSTDTQYF
CDR3nt: TGCAGCGGCAATGGACTAGCGGTTAGCACAGATACGCAGTATTTT

abundance: .
len: 11
d_gene: .
j_gene: TRBJ1-2
v_gene: TRBV20-1
CDR3aa: CSARVRVGYTF
CDR3nt: TGCAGTGCCCGAGTCAGGGTTGGCTACACCTTC

abundance: .
len: 15
d_gene: TRBD2
j_gene: TRBJ2-7
v_gene: TRBV20-1
CDR3aa: CSAGSSGTPSYEQYF
CDR3nt: TGCAGTGCTGGTTCTAGCGGGACCCCTTCCTACGAGCAGTACTTC

abundance: .
len: 13
d_gene: .
j_gene: TRBJ1-1
v_gene: TRBV10-3
CDR3aa: CAISLTGSTEAFF
CDR3nt: TGTGCCATCAGTTTAACAGGGAGCACTGAAGCTTTCTTT

abundance: .
len: 15
d_gene: .
j_gene: TRBJ2-5
v_gene: TRBV4-1
CDR3aa: CASSQTDLLQETQYF
CDR3nt: TGCGCCAGCAGCCAAACGGACCTGTTACAAGAGACCCAGTACTTC

abundance: .
len: 14
d_gene: .
j_gene: TRBJ2-5
v_gene: TRBV6-2/TRBV6-3
CDR3aa: CASSYLVGKETQYF
CDR3nt: TGTGCCAGCAGTTATCTAGTGGGAAAAGAGACCCAGTACTTC

abundance: once
len: 15
d_gene: TRBD1
j_gene: TRBJ2-7
v_gene: TRBV10-3
CDR3aa: CAISISGDRAHEQYF
CDR3nt: TGTGCCATCAGTATATCTGGGGACAGGGCCCACGAGCAGTACTTC

abundance: few
len: 15
d_gene: TRBD2
j_gene: TRBJ2-7
v_gene: TRBV20-1
CDR3aa: CSAPGLAGISYEQYF
CDR3nt: TGCAGTGCCCCGGGACTAGCGGGAATTTCGTACGAGCAGTACTTC

abundance: .
len: 16
d_gene: TRBD2
j_gene: TRBJ2-5
v_gene: TRBV6-2/TRBV6-3
CDR3aa: CASSVRGAGLQETQYF
CDR3nt: TGTGCCAGCAGTGTTCGGGGAGCGGGACTACAAGAGACCCAGTACTTC